The 25 T cell receptor beta chains given below trace back to one sample, sequenced in a study of monozygotic twins with inflammatory bowel disease. Following a re-call of the 5' RACE reads, TCRdb has one entry per CDR3 protein and lacks DNA. The sample includes tens of thousands of distinct CDR3 sequences. The specimen was blood. Receptors originate from a human donor with ulcerative colitis or Crohn's disease, or a healthy co-twin of an affected twin (not recorded which).

The rearrangement joins TRBV15 to TRBJ2-1; TCRdb reports TRBD1, a call that lacks DNA to check it against. Looked up from germline, CDR1 is LNHNV and CDR2 is YYDKDF (reference sequence). The CDR3 is made up of 13 amino acids. The CDR3 sequence: CATSRGRGDEQFF.

The chain is built from TRBV19 and TRBJ1-2; TCRdb outputs TRBD1, but without DNA this stays unchecked. This CDR3 has 17 amino acids. Germline CDR1 LNHDA, CDR2 SQIVND (reference sequence). CDR3 sequence: CASSIRKAGGAGYGYTF.

CDR3 loop: CASTRGPNTGELFF. This chain joins TRBV5-5 and TRBJ2-2; without DNA, the TCRdb call of TRBD1 cannot be checked. The CDR3 loop spans 14 amino acids. Germline V lookup: CDR1 SGHKS, CDR2 YYEKEE (reference sequence).

The chain employs TRBV19 and TRBJ2-2. The CDR3 length is 12 residues. Germline CDR1 reads LNHDA; CDR2 reads SQIVND (reference sequence). Here the CDR3 reads CASTPSAGELFF.

V gene TRBV12-3 or TRBV12-4 combines with J gene TRBJ2-3; the TCRdb call, TRBD2, lacks DNA for checking. The CDR3 is 16 amino acids. The CDR3 protein is CASSPHASGGTDTQYF.

The chain carries TRBV7-6 and TRBJ2-7. Germline CDR1 reads SGHVS; CDR2 reads FNYEAQ. CDR3 length: 13 residues. CDR3 residues: CVSSPTADYEQYF.

The V gene is TRBV5-1, the J gene TRBJ1-2; lacking DNA, the TRBD1 call made by TCRdb goes unchecked. The CDR3 length is 13 residues. The germline V gene has CDR1 SGHRS and CDR2 YFSETQ. CDR3 protein: CASSPGTNYGYTF.

This chain connects TRBV20-1 to TRBJ2-5. This CDR3 region has 13 residues. From germline, CDR1 is DFQATT and CDR2 SNEGSKA (reference sequence). CDR3 in amino acids: CSAREIGQETQYF.

The rearrangement links TRBV19 to TRBJ1-1; checking the TCRdb D call of TRBD1 is not possible without DNA. The CDR3 has 14 amino acids. The germline V gene encodes CDR1 LNHDA and CDR2 SQIVND (reference sequence). CDR3: CASSTFTWGTEAFF.

The chain links TRBV2 to TRBJ2-7; TCRdb's assignment of TRBD1 cannot be checked, as there is no DNA. This CDR3 has 14 amino acids. CDR1 and CDR2 from the germline V gene are SNHLY and FYNNEI. CDR3 residues: CALRRDRSSYEQYF.

The chain carries TRBV5-1 and TRBJ2-6; TCRdb returns TRBD1, unconfirmable since there is no DNA. CDR1 SGHRS and CDR2 YFSETQ come from the germline V gene. This CDR3 is built from 17 residues. The CDR3 region is CASSSGTTSSGANVLTF.

J is TRBJ1-3 and V is TRBV6-5. Germline values: CDR1 MNHEY, CDR2 SVGAGI. The CDR3 is made up of 14 amino acids. CDR3 in amino acids: CASSYGVSGNTIYF.

The CDR3 loop is CASSPANQNTEAFF. The rearrangement uses TRBV5-1 and TRBJ1-1. Looked up from germline, CDR1 is SGHRS and CDR2 is YFSETQ. The CDR3 runs to 14 residues.

V is TRBV4-1 and J is TRBJ2-2; checking the TCRdb D call of TRBD1 is not possible without DNA. Germline CDR1 is MGHRA and CDR2 is YSYEKL. The CDR3 covers 16 residues. This CDR3 is CASSQAGAINTGELFF.

The chain's CDR3 is CASSGAGTGNTEAFF. The chain has TRBV13 and TRBJ1-1; TCRdb gives TRBD1 as the D gene, but with no DNA this cannot be confirmed. This CDR3 contains 15 residues. CDR1 PRHDT and CDR2 FYEKMQ come from the germline V gene (reference sequence). Full variable domain (missing parts from reference TRBV13 and TRBJ1-1): AAGVIQSPRHLIKEKRETATLKCYPIPRHDTVYWYQQGPGQDPQFLISFYEKMQSDKGSIPDRFSAQQFSDYHSELNMSSLELGDSALYFCASSGAGTGNTEAFFGQGTRLTVV.

The chain recombines TRBV7-9 with TRBJ2-1; TCRdb's D gene call, TRBD1, goes unchecked for lack of DNA. Per germline, CDR1 SEHNR and CDR2 FQNEAQ (reference sequence). This CDR3 has 16 residues. The CDR3 here is CASSPRPTTDTNEQFF. Complete variable domain (other parts from reference TRBV7-9 and TRBJ2-1): DTGVSQNPRHKITKRGQNVTFRCDPISEHNRLYWYRQTLGQGPEFLTYFQNEAQLEKSRLLSDRFSAERPKGSFSTLEIQRTEQGDSAMYLCASSPRPTTDTNEQFFGPGTRLTVL.

This chain uses TRBV7-9 with TRBJ1-2. CDR1 SEHNR and CDR2 FQNEAQ come from the germline V gene (reference sequence). The CDR3 extends over 12 amino acids. This chain's CDR3 is CASQTGSYGYTF.

V usage is TRBV19 and J usage is TRBJ2-1; TCRdb reports TRBD2, a call that lacks DNA to check it against. CDR1 LNHDA and CDR2 SQIVND come from the germline V gene (reference sequence). CDR3 size: 17 residues. The CDR3 reads CASSIGGLAGVGNEQFF.

The rearrangement joins TRBV6-6 to TRBJ1-2; TCRdb's D gene call, TRBD1, goes unchecked for lack of DNA. Looked up from germline, CDR1 is MNHNY and CDR2 is SVGAGI (reference sequence). The CDR3 contains 14 residues. The CDR3 here is CASIIDGGADGYTF.

The V gene is TRBV4-2, the J gene TRBJ2-2; there is no DNA to check the TCRdb D call of TRBD1. Germline assignment: CDR1 LGHNA and CDR2 YNFKEQ. This CDR3 has 14 amino acids. The chain's CDR3 is CASSRTGATGELFF.

The chain carries TRBV5-1 and TRBJ2-3; TCRdb proposes TRBD2, but this gene call is untestable without DNA. The CDR3 totals 15 residues. CDR1 SGHRS and CDR2 YFSETQ come from the germline V gene. The CDR3 is CASKYGGAGADTQYF.

V is TRBV12-3 or TRBV12-4 and J is TRBJ2-1; TCRdb calls TRBD2, which cannot be checked without DNA. The CDR3 runs 16 residues. The CDR3 reads CASSTSSGGARNEQFF.

The chain has TRBV5-1 and TRBJ1-1; TCRdb calls TRBD1, which cannot be checked without DNA. The CDR3 totals 13 residues. The V gene's germline CDR1 is SGHRS and CDR2 YFSETQ. The CDR3: CASSSPRAGEAFF.

This rearrangement joins TRBV6-1 to TRBJ1-1; TCRdb's D gene call, TRBD1, goes unchecked for lack of DNA. The length of the CDR3 is 14 residues. CDR1 is MNHNS, CDR2 SASEGT, per germline. CDR3 loop: CASSGPDILLPAFF.

The gene calls are TRBV7-9 and TRBJ2-3; the TCRdb call, TRBD2, lacks DNA for checking. The CDR3 totals 15 residues. Germline CDR1 and CDR2: SEHNR and FQNEAQ (reference sequence). The CDR3 sequence: CASSISGHNTDTQYF. The variable domain in full, completed from reference TRBV7-9 and TRBJ2-3, reads DTGVSQNPRHKITKRGQNVTFRCDPISEHNRLYWYRQTLGQGPEFLTYFQNEAQLEKSRLLSDRFSAERPKGSFSTLEIQRTEQGDSAMYLCASSISGHNTDTQYFGPGTRLTVL.